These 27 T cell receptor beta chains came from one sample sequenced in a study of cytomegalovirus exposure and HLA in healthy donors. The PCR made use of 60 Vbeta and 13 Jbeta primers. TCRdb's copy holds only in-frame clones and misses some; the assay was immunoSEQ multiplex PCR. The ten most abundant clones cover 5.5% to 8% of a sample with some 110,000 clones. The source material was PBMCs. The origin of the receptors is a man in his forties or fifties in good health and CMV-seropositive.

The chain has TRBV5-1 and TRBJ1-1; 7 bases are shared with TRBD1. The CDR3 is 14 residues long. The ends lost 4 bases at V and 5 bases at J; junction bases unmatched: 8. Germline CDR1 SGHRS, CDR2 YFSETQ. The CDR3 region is CASSPAGGSTEAFF. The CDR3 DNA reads TGCGCCAGCAGCCCAGCAGGGGGGTCGACTGAAGCTTTCTTT.

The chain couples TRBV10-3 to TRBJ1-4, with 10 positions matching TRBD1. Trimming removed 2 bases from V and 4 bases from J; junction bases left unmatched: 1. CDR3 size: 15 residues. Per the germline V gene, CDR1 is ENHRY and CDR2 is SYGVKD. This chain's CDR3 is CAISEGQGDNEKLFF. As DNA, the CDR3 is TGTGCCATCAGTGAGGGACAGGGGGATAATGAAAAACTGTTTTTT.

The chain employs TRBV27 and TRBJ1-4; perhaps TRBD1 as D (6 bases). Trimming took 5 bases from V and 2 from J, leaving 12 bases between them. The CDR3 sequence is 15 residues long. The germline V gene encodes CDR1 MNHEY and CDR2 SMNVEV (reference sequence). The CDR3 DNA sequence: TGTGCCAGCAGTCCCCGACAGGCGACTAATGAAAAACTGTTTTTT. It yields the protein CASSPRQATNEKLFF.

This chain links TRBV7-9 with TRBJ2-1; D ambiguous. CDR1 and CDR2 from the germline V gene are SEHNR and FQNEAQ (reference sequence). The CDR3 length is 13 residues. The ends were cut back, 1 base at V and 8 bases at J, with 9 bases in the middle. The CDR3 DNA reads TGTGCCAGCAGCTTAGGAGCCCTAGATGAGCAGTTCTTC. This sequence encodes CASSLGALDEQFF.

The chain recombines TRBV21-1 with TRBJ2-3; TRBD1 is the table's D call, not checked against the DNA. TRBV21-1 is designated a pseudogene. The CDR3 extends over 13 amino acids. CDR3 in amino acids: CASSRQGIDTQYF. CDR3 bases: TGTGCCAGCAGCAGACAGGGGATAGATACGCAGTATTTT.

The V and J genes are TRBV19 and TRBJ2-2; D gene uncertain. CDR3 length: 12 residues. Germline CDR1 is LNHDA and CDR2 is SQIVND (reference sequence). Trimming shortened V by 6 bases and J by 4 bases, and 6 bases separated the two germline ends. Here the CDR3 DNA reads TGTGCCAGTAGAGACTCCACCGGGGAGCTGTTTTTT. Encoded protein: CASRDSTGELFF.

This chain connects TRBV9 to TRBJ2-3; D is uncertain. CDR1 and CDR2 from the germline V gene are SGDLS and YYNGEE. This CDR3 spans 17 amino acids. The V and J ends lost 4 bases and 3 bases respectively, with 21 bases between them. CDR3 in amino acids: CASSLTGSPTFTDTQYF. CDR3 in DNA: TGTGCCAGCAGCCTGACCGGGTCCCCAACCTTTACAGATACGCAGTATTTT.

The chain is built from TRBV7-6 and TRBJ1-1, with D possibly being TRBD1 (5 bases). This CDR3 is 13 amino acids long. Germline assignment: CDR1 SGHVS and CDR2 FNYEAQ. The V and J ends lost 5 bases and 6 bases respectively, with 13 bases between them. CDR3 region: CASSLRRGAEAFF. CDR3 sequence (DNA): TGTGCCAGCAGCCTTAGGAGGGGCGCTGAAGCTTTCTTT.

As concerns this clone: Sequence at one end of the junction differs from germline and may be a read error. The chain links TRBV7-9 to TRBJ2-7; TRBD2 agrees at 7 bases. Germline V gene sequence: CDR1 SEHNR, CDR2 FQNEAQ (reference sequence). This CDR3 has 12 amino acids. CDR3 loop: CASSLGEGLRDF. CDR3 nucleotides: TGTGCCAGCAGCTTAGGGGAGGGACTACGTGACTTC.

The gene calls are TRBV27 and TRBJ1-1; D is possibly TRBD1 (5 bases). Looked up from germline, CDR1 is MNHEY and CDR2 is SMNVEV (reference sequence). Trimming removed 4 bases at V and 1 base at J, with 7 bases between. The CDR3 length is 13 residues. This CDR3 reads CASSSTGNTEAFF. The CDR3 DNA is TGTGCCAGCAGTTCAACAGGGAACACTGAAGCTTTCTTT.

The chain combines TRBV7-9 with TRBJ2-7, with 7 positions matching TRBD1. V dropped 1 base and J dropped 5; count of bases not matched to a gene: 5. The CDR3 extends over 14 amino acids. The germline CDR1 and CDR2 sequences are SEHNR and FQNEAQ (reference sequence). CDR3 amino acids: CASSLGGTVHEQYF. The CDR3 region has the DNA TGTGCCAGCAGCTTAGGGGGGACAGTCCACGAGCAGTACTTC.

This CDR3 reads CASSLGQLGTGELFF. The CDR3 DNA reads as TGTGCCAGCAGCCTGGGACAGTTGGGTACCGGGGAGCTGTTTTTT. The J gene is TRBJ2-2, the V gene TRBV28; the match to TRBD1 covers 7 bases. V was clipped by 6 bases and J by 5 bases; unmatched bases: 9. This CDR3 contains 15 residues. The germline V gene encodes CDR1 MDHEN and CDR2 SYDVKM.

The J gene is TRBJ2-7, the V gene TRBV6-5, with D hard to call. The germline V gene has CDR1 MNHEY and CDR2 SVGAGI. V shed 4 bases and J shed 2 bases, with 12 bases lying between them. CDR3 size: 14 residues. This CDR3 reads CASSSAPGAYEQYF. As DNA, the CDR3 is TGTGCCAGCAGTTCAGCCCCAGGCGCCTACGAGCAGTACTTC.

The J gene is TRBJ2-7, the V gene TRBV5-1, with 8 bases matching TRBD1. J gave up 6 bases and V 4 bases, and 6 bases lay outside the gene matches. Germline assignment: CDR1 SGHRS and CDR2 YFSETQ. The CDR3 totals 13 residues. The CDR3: CASSPPGTGEQYF. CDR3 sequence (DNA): TGCGCCAGCAGCCCACCCGGGACAGGCGAGCAGTACTTC.

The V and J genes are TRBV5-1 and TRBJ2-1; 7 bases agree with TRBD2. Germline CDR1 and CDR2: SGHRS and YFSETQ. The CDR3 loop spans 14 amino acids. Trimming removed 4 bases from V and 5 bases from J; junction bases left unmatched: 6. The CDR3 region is CASSPGTSDNEQFF. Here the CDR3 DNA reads TGCGCCAGCAGCCCCGGTACTAGCGACAATGAGCAGTTCTTC.

The CDR3 region is CASSLSGSNEQFF. CDR3 nucleotides: TGTGCCAGCAGTTTATCGGGCTCGAATGAGCAGTTCTTC. The V and J genes are TRBV27 and TRBJ2-1, with D uncertain. The V gene lost 0 bases and the J gene lost 7 bases, with 7 bases spanning the gap. Per germline, CDR1 MNHEY and CDR2 SMNVEV (reference sequence). CDR3 length: 13 amino acids.

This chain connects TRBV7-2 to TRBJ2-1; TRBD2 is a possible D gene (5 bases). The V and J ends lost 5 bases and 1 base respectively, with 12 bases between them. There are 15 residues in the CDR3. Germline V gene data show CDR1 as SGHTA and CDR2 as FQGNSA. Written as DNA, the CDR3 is TGTGCCAGCAGCCACGATCGGGGTTCCTACAATGAGCAGTTCTTC. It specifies CASSHDRGSYNEQFF.

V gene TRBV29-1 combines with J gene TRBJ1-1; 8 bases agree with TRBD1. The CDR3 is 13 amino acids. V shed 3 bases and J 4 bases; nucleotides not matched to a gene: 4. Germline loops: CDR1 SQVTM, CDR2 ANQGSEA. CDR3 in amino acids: CSVDTGGGTEAFF. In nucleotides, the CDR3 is TGCAGCGTTGATACAGGGGGAGGCACTGAAGCTTTCTTT.

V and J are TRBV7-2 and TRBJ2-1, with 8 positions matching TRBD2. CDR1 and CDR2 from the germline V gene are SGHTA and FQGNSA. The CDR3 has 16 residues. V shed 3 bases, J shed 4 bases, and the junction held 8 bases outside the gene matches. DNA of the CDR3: TGTGCCAGCAGCTTGGTTGAGCGGGGGCTATACAATGAGCAGTTCTTC. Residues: CASSLVERGLYNEQFF.

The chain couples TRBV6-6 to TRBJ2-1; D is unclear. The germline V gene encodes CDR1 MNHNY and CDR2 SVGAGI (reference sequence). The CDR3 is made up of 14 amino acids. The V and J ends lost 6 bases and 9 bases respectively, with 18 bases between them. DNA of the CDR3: TGTGCCAGCAGCCCGGTGGTGGTTTCTTCTGAGCAGTTCTTC. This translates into CASSPVVVSSEQFF.

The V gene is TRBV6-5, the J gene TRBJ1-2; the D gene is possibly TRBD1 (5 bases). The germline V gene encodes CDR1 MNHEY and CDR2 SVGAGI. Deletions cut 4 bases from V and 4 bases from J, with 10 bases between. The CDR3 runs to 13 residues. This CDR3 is CASSLSRVYGYTF. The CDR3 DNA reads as TGTGCCAGCAGTTTGTCCAGGGTCTATGGCTACACCTTC.

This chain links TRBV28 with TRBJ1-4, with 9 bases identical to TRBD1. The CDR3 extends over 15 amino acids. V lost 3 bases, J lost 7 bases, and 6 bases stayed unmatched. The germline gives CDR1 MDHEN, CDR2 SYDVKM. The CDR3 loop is CASSLSGTGFEKLFF. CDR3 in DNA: TGTGCCAGCAGTTTGTCCGGGACAGGGTTTGAAAAACTGTTTTTT.

DNA for the CDR3: TGTGCCAGCAGTTTCCCGAACGGGGCGGGAGGGTATTCCTACGAGCAGTACTTC. Protein sequence: CASSFPNGAGGYSYEQYF. This chain links TRBV28 with TRBJ2-7, with 9 nucleotides matching TRBD2. The ends lost 3 bases at V and 1 base at J; junction bases unmatched: 13. CDR3 length equals 18 residues. The germline V gene encodes CDR1 MDHEN and CDR2 SYDVKM.

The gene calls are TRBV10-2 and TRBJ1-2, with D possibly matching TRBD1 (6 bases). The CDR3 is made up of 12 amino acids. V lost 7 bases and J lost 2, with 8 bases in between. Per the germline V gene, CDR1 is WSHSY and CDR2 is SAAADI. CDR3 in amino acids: CASNTGNYGYTF. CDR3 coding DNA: TGCGCCAGCAACACAGGGAACTATGGCTACACCTTC.

This CDR3 reads CASSLVQFFFNQPQHF. In DNA form, the CDR3 reads TGTGCCAGCAGTTTAGTACAATTTTTTTTCAATCAGCCCCAGCATTTT. The V gene is TRBV28, the J gene TRBJ1-5, with D unresolved. Germline V CDR1 and CDR2: MDHEN, SYDVKM. The CDR3 totals 16 residues. Between the trimmed V and J ends, which lost 2 bases and 3 bases, there was a span of 14 bases.

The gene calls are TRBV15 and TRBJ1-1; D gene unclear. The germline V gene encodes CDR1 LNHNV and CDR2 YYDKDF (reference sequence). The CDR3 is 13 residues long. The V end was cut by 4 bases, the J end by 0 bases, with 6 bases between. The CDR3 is CATSITVNTEAFF. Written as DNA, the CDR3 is TGTGCCACCAGCATTACAGTGAACACTGAAGCTTTCTTT.

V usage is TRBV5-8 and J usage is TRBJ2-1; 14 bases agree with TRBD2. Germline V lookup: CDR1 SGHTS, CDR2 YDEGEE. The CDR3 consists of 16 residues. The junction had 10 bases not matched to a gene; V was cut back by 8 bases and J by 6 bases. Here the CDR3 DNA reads TGTGCCAGTCGAGACACCGGGACTAGCGGGAGCAATGAGCAGTTCTTC. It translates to CASRDTGTSGSNEQFF. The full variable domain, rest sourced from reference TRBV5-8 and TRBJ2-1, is EAGVTQSPTHLIKTRGQQATLRCSPISGHTSVYWYQQALGLGLQFLLWYDEGEERNRGNFPPRFSGRQFPNYSSELNVNALELEDSALYLCASRDTGTSGSNEQFFGPGTRLTVL.